The clone carrying this T cell receptor beta chain has at least ten counts. Its target is not known. It was with previously described methods and listed TCR primers that bulk TCR libraries were made. Each CDR3 protein gets one entry after TCRdb re-called the PCR reads with MiXCR. The table has approximately 590,000 distinct CDR3 sequences, 25% seen once. A CD8+CD4-CCR7+CD45RA+ gate was used to sort naive CD8 T cells. Germline values: CDR1 LNHDA, CDR2 SQIVND (reference sequence). Trimming removed 3 bases at V and 4 bases at J, with 9 bases between. This CDR3 is built from 13 residues. This specimen belongs to a study of molecular identifiers for immune sequencing clone quantification. Notes on the study in general: Jurkat TCR RNA from one cell was spiked into approximately 1 million naive cells, and it was reportedly detectable there.

V is TRBV19 and J is TRBJ1-1; D might be TRBD1 (5 bases). The clonotype originates from a human donor in good health. Some libraries in this study had Jurkat cell RNA spiked in. Sequencing was done on a sample of naive CD8+ T cells from blood, with Jurkat cell RNA spiked in. Specified subset: FACS-sorted CD8+CD4-CCR7+CD45RA+ naive T cells. DNA of the CDR3: TGTGCCAGTAGTATGTGGGGGGGCACTGAAGCTTTCTTT. This codes for CASSMWGGTEAFF.